This T cell receptor beta chain was retrieved from a study of vaccination and CD4 T cells after COVID-19 (dated by TCRdb to the early 2020s). Broadly, across the study: Six males and four females were included in the convalescent cohort, with two Hispanic individuals, seven Caucasians, two Asians and one multiracial person represented. Each participant got two doses of either the Pfizer-BioNTech BNT162b2 vaccine (n=8) or the Moderna mRNA-1273 vaccine (n=2). Post-COVID blood samples were collected from convalescent patients a median of about 92 days after diagnosis, with a range of about 30 to 180 days. Post-vaccine blood samples were obtained a median of around 67 days after the second vaccine dose, with a range of roughly 14 to 241 days. For stimulating the cultures, overlapping spike peptide pools were used, derived from SARS-CoV-2 as well as from the common cold coronaviruses HCoV-NL63, HCoV-OC43 and HCoV-229E. Control cultures used a CEFX viral epitope pool as positive control, an HIV-1 Nef peptide pool as negative control, or no peptide. In 10 COVID-19 convalescent patients and a handful of infection-naive healthy vaccine recipients, researchers compared the spike-specific CD4+ TCR repertoire from before mRNA vaccination with the repertoire from after. Study-level results and caveats: In convalescent patients, a median around 86% of post-vaccine SARS-CoV-2-reactive clones were detected only after vaccination, suggesting vaccine-specific priming. The median number of SARS-CoV-2-reactive clonotypes rose from 20 to 25 after infection to 38 after vaccination, but the change was not significant. The study included relatively few convalescent patients and did not analyze early timepoints after natural infection. Nearly all vaccine-specific clones in convalescent patients (304 of 307) were mono-reactive for SARS-CoV-2 spike rather than cross-reactive with common cold coronaviruses.

The treatment or condition label, read with the paper, signifies: approximately nine-day PBMC culture with coronavirus spike peptide pools or control peptides (ViraFEST assay). The ViraFEST assay, used in the study, expanded antigen-specific T cells with peptide pools and then identified the expanded clonotypes through TCR sequencing. The absence of prior SARS-CoV-2 infection in healthy vaccine recipients was confirmed by negative nucleocapsid antibody tests before and after vaccination. Each well held about 2 million PBMCs cultured in IMDM containing around 5% human AB serum and approximately 10 IU/ml IL-2, with 8.5 to 10 ug/ml peptide pools added. On days 3 and 7, half of the culture medium was replaced with fresh IL-2-containing medium. After approximately 10 days of culture, CD4+ T cells were isolated by negative selection using the EasySep CD4+ T cell isolation kit. Ficoll-Paque Plus gradient centrifugation was used to isolate PBMCs from whole blood, and the isolated PBMCs were then either used fresh or cryopreserved at -140C. Each culture condition was generally run in triplicate wells.

Cut back by 2 bases and 4 bases, the V and J ends lie 9 bases apart. Taken from the germline V gene (reference sequence), the CDR1 and CDR2 loops are MNHEY and SMNVEV. There are 15 amino acids in the CDR3, from cysteine to phenylalanine inclusive. This entry keeps only the CDR3 DNA: 45 bases, framed from base 1. As regards this clonotype: Which antigen it targets is not known. No base qualities exist here, and no much larger clone lies one base off it.

Library preparation was by PCR. At the Johns Hopkins FTIC core, DNA from the cultured CD4+ T cells underwent TCR sequencing with the Oncomine TCR Beta short-read assay. Genomic DNA was extracted from the cultured CD4+ T cells with the QIAamp micro DNA kit. Oncomine TCR Beta libraries from cultured CD4+ T cells were pooled with unique dual indexes and sequenced on an Illumina iSeq 100. The original methods were these. Non-productive sequences were filtered out, and CDR3s that did not start with C, did not end with F or W, or were shorter than 7 amino acids were discarded. Antigen-specific clonotypes were identified using the MANAFEST web application through comparison of peptide-stimulated wells with reference and other culture wells. An FDR below 0.05, an odds ratio above 5, and a productive frequency above 0.1% in at least two of three replicate wells were required for clones to be considered positive. A clonotype counted as cross-reactive if it showed significant expansion both in the SARS-CoV-2 spike wells and in at least one common cold coronavirus spike condition. Levenshtein distances (stringdist) and unrooted phylogenetic trees (ape) in R version 3.6.1 were used to assess CDR3 homology. TCRdb handled the public reads itself, with Q25 trimming in fastp and clone calling in MiXCR, and kept productive beta chains. All rows with the same CDR3 protein become a single entry with the most common DNA and genes. TCRdb's processing, not the authors', yielded these V and J calls. Recorded for this sample are about 12,000 distinct CDR3 sequences; roughly 30% of them occurred a single time. Around 35% of the sample is in the top ten clones.

The TCR originated in a human donor who received a COVID-19 vaccine. This receptor chain uses TRBV27 and TRBJ1-6; the best D guess is TRBD1, with 5 bases matching. The sample in question was CD4+ T cells from blood, cultured in vitro, obtained before SARS-CoV-2 vaccination. The CDR3 in this case is CASSLKAGYNSPLHF. The DNA is TGTGCCAGCAGTTTAAAGGCAGGGTATAATTCACCCCTCCACTTT.